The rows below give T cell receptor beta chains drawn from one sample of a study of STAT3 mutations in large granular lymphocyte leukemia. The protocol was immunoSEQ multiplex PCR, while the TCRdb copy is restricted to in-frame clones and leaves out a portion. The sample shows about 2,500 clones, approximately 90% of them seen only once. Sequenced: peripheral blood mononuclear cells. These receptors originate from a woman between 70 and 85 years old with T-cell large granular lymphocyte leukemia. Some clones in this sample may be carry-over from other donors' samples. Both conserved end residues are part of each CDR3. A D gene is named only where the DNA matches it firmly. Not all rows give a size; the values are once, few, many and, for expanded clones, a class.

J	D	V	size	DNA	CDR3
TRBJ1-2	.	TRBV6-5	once	TGTGCCAGCAGTTACTCATCGTATGGTGGCTACACCTTC	CASSYSSYGGYTF
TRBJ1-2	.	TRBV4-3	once	TGCGCCAGCAGCCGGAGGGACGGGTATGGCTACACCTTC	CASSRRDGYGYTF
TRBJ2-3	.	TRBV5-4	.	TGTGCCAGCAGCTTGAAACAGGGTAGAAGCACAGATACGCAGTATTTT	CASSLKQGRSTDTQYF
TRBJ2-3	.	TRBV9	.	TGTGCCAGCAGCGTAACCGGGGCGAGCACAGATACGCAGTATTTT	CASSVTGASTDTQYF
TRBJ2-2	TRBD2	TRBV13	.	TGTGCCAGCCTTGTAGCGGGGGGAAACACCGGGGAGCTGTTTTTT	CASLVAGGNTGELFF
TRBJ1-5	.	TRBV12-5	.	TGTGCTAGTGGTTTGTCTCGGACGAGGGATCAGCCCCAGCATTTT	CASGLSRTRDQPQHF
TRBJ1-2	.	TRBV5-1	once	TGCGCCAGCAGCTTCGGGCAGGACTATGGCTACACCTTC	CASSFGQDYGYTF
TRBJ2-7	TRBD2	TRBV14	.	TGTGCCAGCAGCCCCCTTGGAGCGGGGCTCTACGAGCAGTACTTC	CASSPLGAGLYEQYF
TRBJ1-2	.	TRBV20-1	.	TGCAGTGCATGGGACGACACAAACTACACCTTC	CSAWDDTNYTF
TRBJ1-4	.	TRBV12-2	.	TGTGCAAGTCGCTTTGGAGGGGTCGGGGAAAAACTGTTTTTT	CASRFGGVGEKLFF
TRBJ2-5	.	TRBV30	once	TGTGCCTGGAGTGTGTGGGGAGAGACCCAGTACTTC	CAWSVWGETQYF
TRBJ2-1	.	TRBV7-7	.	TGTGCTAGCAGCTCGGGGTCTTGGAATGAGCAGTTCTTC	CASSSGSWNEQFF
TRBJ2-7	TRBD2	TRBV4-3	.	TGCGCCAGCAGCCAATCCAGCGGGGGCTCCTACGAGCAGTACTTC	CASSQSSGGSYEQYF
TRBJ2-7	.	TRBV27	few	TGTGCCAGCAGTTTATCGACGCCGGACAGTCCGTACGAGCAGTACTTC	CASSLSTPDSPYEQYF
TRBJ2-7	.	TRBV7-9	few	TGTGCCAGCAGCTTAACGGGCGAGCAGTACTTC	CASSLTGEQYF
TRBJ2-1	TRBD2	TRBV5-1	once	TGCGCCAGCAGCTCAGGGACTACCGGGGCGGAGGAGCAGTTCTTC	CASSSGTTGAEEQFF
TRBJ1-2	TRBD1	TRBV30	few	TGTGCCTGGAGTGTACTACAGGGGACCTATGGCTACACCTTC	CAWSVLQGTYGYTF
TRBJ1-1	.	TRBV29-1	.	TGCAGCGCAACAGGGACCACTGAAGCTTTCTTT	CSATGTTEAFF
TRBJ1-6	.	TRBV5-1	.	TGCGCCAGCAGCTTGGAAGGCGCGGGGAATTCACCCCTCCACTTT	CASSLEGAGNSPLHF
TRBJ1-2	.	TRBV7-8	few	TGTGCCAGCAGCCCGGACGGGGTATATGGCTACACCTTC	CASSPDGVYGYTF
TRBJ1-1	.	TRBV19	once	TGTGCCAGTAGTCAAGATACTGAAGCTTTCTTT	CASSQDTEAFF
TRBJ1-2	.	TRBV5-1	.	TGCGCCAGCAGCTTGGCCGGCTCCCAAGGGTATGGCTACACCTTC	CASSLAGSQGYGYTF
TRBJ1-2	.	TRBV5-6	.	TGTGCCAGCAGCTTGTTCGGGGACTATGGCTACACCTTC	CASSLFGDYGYTF
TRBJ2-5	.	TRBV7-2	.	TGTGCCAGCAGCTTAGGCGGGGCACAAGAGACCCAGTACTTC	CASSLGGAQETQYF
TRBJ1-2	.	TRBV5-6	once	TGTGCCAGCAGCTTGTTTACCGCTGGTGGCTACACCTTC	CASSLFTAGGYTF
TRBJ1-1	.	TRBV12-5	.	TGTGCTAGTGGTTTGGGTGCGGGCACTGAAGCTTTCTTT	CASGLGAGTEAFF
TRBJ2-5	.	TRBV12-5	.	TGTGCTAGTGGTTTGATGCGTTTGGAGACCCAGTACTTC	CASGLMRLETQYF
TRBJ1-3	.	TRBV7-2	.	TGTGCCAGCAGCTTATATCCGTTCTCTGGAAACACCATATATTTT	CASSLYPFSGNTIYF
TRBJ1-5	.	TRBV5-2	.	TGTGCCAGCAGCCCCGAGGGGTTTCAGCCCCAGCATTTT	CASSPEGFQPQHF
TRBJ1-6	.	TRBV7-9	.	TGTGCCAGCAGCTTAGGTTCCCAGGGAGATTCACCCCTCCACTTT	CASSLGSQGDSPLHF
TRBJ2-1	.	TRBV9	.	TGTGCCAGCAGCGTAGGGAGCTCCTACAATGAGCAGTTCTTC	CASSVGSSYNEQFF
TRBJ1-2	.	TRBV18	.	TGTGCCAGCTCAAAACTCGACGCCTATGGCTACACCTTC	CASSKLDAYGYTF
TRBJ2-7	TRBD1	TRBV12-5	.	TGTGCTAGTGGGCCCGGGACAGGGAGCGAGCAGTACTTC	CASGPGTGSEQYF
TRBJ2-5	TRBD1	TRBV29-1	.	TGCAGCGTGGACAGGGCGGAAGAGACCCAGTACTTC	CSVDRAEETQYF
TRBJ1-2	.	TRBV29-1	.	TGCAGCATAATCGGTAGTGCAGGTGGCTACACCTTC	CSIIGSAGGYTF